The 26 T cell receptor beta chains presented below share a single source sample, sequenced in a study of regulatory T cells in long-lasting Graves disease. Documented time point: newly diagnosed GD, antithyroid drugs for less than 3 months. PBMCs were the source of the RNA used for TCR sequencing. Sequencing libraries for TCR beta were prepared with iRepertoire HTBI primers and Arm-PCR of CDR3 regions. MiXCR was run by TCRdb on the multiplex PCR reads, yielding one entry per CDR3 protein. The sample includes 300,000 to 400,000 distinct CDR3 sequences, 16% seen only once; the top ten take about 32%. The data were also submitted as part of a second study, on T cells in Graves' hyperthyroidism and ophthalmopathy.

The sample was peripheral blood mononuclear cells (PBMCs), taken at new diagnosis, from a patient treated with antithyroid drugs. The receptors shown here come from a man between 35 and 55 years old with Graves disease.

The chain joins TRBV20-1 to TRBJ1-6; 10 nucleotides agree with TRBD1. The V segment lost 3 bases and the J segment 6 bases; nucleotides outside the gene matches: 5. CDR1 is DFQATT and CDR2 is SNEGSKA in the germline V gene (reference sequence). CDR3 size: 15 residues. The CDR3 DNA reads TGCAGTGCTAGGACAGGGGGCGCGATTAATTCACCCCTCCACTTT. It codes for CSARTGGAINSPLHF.

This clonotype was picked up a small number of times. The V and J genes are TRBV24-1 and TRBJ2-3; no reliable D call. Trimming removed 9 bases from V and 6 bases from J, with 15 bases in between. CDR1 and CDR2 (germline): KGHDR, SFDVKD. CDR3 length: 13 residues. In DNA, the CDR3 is TGTGCCACCTCTGAACGCCCGCGGGATACGCAGTATTTT. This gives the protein CATSERPRDTQYF.

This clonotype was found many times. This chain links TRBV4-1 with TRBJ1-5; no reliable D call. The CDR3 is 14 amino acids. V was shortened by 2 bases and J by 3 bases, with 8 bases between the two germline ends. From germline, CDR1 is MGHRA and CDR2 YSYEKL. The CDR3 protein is CASSQQGLNQPQHF. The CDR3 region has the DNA TGCGCCAGCAGCCAACAAGGACTCAATCAGCCCCAGCATTTT.

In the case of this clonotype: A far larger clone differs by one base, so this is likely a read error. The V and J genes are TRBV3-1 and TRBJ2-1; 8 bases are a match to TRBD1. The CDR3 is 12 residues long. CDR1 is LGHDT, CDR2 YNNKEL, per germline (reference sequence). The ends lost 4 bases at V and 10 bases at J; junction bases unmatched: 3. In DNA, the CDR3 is TGTGCCAGCAGCCTGACAGGGGTCGAGCAGTTCTTC. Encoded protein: CASSLTGVEQFF.

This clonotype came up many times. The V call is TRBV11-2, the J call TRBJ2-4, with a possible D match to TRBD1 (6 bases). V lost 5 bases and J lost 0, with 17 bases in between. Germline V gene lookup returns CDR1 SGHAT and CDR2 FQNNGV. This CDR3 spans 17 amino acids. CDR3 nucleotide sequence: TGTGCCAGCAGCCCAACCCTGGGGGCCCTAGCCAAAAACATTCAGTACTTC. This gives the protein CASSPTLGALAKNIQYF.

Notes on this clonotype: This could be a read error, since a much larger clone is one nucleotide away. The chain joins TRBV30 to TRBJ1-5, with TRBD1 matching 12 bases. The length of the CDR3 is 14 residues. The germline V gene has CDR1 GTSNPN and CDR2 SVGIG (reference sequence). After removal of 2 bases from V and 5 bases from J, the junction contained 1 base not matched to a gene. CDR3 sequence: CAWSRDRGHQPQHF. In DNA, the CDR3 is TGTGCCTGGAGTCGGGACAGGGGGCATCAGCCCCAGCATTTT.

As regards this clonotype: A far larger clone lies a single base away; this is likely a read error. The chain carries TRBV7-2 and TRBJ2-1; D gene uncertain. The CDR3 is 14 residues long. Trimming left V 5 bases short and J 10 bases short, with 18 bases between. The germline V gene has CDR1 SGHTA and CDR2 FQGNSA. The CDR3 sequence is CASSPRRTAYEQFF. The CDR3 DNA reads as TGTGCCAGCAGCCCCCGGAGAACAGCCTACGAGCAGTTCTTC.

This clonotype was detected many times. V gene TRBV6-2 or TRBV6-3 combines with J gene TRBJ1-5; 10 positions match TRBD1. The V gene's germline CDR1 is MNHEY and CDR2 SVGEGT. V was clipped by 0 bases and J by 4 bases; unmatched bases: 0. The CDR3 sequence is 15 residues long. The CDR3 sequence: CASSYSDRGNQPQHF. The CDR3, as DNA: TGTGCCAGCAGTTACTCGGACAGGGGGAATCAGCCCCAGCATTTT.

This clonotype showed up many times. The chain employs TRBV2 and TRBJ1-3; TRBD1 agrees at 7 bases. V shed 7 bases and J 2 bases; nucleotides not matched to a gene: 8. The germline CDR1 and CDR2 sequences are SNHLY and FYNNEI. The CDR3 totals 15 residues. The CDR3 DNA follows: TGTGCCAGCACCCCGCCAGGGGGAGCTGGAAACACCATATATTTT. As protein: CASTPPGGAGNTIYF.

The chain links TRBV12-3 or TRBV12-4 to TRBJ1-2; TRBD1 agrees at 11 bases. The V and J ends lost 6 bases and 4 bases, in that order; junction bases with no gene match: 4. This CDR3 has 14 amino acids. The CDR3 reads CASRRDRGSYGYTF. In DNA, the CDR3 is TGTGCCAGCAGAAGGGACAGGGGGTCCTATGGCTACACCTTC.

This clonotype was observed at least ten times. CDR3 nucleotides: TGTGCCAGCAGCTTATACGGAGACTCCCGTACCTACGAGCAGTACTTC. This encodes CASSLYGDSRTYEQYF. V is TRBV7-9 and J is TRBJ2-7; no firm D call. Trimming removed 2 bases at V and 2 bases at J, with 16 bases between. This CDR3 comprises 16 residues. The germline V gene encodes CDR1 SEHNR and CDR2 FQNEAQ (reference sequence).

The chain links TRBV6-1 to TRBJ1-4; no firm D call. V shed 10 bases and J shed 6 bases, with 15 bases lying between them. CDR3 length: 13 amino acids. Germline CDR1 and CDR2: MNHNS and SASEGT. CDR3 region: CATRPASDEKLFF. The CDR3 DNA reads TGTGCCACCCGGCCGGCGTCCGATGAAAAACTGTTTTTT.

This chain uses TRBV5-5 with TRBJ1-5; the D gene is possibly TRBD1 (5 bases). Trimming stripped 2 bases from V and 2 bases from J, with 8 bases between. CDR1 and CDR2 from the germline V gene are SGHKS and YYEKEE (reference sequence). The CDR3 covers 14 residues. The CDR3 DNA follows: TGTGCCAGCAGCTTTAGCAGGGGCAATCAGCCCCAGCATTTT. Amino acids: CASSFSRGNQPQHF.

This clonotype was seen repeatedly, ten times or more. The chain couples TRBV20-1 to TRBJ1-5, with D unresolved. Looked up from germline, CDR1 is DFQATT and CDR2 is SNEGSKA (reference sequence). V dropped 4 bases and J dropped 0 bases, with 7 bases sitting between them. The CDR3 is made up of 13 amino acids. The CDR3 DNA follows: TGCAGTGCTATCTCCTATAGCAATCAGCCCCAGCATTTT. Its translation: CSAISYSNQPQHF.

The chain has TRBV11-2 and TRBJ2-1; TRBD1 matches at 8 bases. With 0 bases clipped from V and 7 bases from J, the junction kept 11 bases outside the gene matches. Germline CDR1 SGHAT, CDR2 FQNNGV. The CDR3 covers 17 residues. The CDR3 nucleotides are TGTGCCAGCAGCTTAGACCCGGGACAGGTTTACGGGAATGAGCAGTTCTTC. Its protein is CASSLDPGQVYGNEQFF.

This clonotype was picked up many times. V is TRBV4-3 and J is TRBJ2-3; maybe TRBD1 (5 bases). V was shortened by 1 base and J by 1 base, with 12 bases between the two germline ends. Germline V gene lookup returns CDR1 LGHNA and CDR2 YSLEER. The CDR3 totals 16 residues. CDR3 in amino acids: CASSQVQGIGTDTQYF. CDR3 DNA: TGCGCCAGCAGCCAAGTCCAGGGTATCGGCACAGATACGCAGTATTTT.

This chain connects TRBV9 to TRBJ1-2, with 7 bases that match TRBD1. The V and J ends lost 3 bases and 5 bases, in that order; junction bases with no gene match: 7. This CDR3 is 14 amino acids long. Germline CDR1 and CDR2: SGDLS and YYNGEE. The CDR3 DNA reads TGTGCCAGCAGCGGAAAAGGGGGCCGATATGGCTACACCTTC. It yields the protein CASSGKGGRYGYTF.

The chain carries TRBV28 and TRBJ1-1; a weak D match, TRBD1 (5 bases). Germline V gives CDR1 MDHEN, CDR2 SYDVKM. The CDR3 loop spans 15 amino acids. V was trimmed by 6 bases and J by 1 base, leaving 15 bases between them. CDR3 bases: TGTGCCAGCAGCTCGGCCCGAAGGGGGAACACTGAAGCTTTCTTT. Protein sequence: CASSSARRGNTEAFF.

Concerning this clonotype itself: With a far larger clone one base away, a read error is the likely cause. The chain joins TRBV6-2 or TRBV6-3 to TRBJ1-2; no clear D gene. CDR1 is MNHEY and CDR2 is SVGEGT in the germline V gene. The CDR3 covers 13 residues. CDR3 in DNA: TGTACCAGCAGTGAAATCTCTGGTCTAGGCTACACCTTC. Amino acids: CTSSEISGLGYTF.

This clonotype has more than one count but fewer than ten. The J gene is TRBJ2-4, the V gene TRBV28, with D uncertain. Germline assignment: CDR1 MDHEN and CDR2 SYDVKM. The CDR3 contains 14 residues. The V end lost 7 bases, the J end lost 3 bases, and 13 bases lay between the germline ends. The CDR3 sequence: CASTPRAHKNIQYF. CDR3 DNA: TGTGCCAGCACCCCTCGGGCTCACAAAAACATTCAGTACTTC.

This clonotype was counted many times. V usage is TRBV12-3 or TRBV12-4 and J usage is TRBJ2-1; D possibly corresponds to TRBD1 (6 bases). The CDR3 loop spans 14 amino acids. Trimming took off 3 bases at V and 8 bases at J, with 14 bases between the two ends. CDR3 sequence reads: CASSLGNRDDEQFF. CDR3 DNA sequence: TGTGCCAGCAGTTTGGGGAACAGGGACGATGAGCAGTTCTTC.

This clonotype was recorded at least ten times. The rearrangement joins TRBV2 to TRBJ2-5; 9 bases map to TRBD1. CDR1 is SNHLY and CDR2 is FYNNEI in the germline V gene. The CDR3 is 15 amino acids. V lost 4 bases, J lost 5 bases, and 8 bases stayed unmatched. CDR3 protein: CASSVGTGPAETQYF. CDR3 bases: TGTGCCAGCAGTGTAGGGACAGGGCCAGCGGAGACCCAGTACTTC.

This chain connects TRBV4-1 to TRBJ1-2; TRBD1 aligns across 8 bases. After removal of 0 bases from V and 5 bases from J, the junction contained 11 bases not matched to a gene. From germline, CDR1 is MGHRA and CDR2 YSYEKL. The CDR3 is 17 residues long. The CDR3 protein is CASSQDLTGARTYGYTF. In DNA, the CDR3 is TGCGCCAGCAGCCAAGATTTGACAGGGGCTCGTACTTATGGCTACACCTTC.

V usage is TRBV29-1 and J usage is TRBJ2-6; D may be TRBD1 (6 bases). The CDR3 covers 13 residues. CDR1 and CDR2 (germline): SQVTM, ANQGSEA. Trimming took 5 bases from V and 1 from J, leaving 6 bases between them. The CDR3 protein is CSVTGSGANVLTF. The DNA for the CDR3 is TGCAGCGTTACAGGGTCTGGGGCCAACGTCCTGACTTTC.

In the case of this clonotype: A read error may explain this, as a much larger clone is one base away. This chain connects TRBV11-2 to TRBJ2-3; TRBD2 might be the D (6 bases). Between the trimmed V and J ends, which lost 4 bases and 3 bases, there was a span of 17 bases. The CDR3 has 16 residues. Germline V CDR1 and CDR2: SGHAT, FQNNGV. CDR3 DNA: TGTGCCAGCAGCTCCAGGCGGGGTAGCTGGACAGATACGCAGTATTTT. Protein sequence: CASSSRRGSWTDTQYF. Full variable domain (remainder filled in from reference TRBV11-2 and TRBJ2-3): EAGVAQSPRYKIIEKRQSVAFWCNPISGHATLYWYQQILGQGPKLLIQFQNNGVVDDSQLPKDRFSAERLKGVDSTLKIQPAKLEDSAVYLCASSSRRGSWTDTQYFGPGTRLTVL.

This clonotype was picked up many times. The CDR3 is CASRAGTGSYEQYF. CDR3 coding DNA: TGTGCCAGCAGGGCCGGGACAGGGTCCTACGAGCAGTACTTC. The J gene is TRBJ2-7, the V gene TRBV11-3; 9 bases fit TRBD1. The CDR3 has 14 residues. V was pared by 6 bases and J by 1 base, with 4 bases of the junction left unmatched. CDR1 is SGHNT, CDR2 YENEEA, per germline.